This is a list of T cell receptor beta chains from one sample in a study of Graves' ophthalmopathy and Graves' hyperthyroidism. TCRdb re-analysed the multiplex PCR reads in MiXCR, keeping a single row per CDR3 protein. The repertoire holds about 200,000 distinct CDR3 sequences, with just under 30% as singletons. The specimen was peripheral blood. These receptors were collected from a man between 50 and 59 years old with Graves' ophthalmopathy. The conserved cysteine and the conserved F or W are not part of the CDR3 here.

V gene: TRBV20-1
CDR3 protein: SATGTGSGNTIY

V gene: TRBV10-2
CDR3 protein: ASSYTRTSYEQY

V gene: TRBV20-1
CDR3 protein: SAWDPLGNQPQH

V gene: TRBV11-2
CDR3 protein: ASSLEFGKLNTEAF

V gene: TRBV6-2/TRBV6-3
CDR3 protein: ASSPSSGGYT

V gene: TRBV28
CDR3 protein: ASSFGGENYGYT

V gene: TRBV6-4
CDR3 protein: ASSEKGNSPLH

V gene: TRBV5-1
CDR3 protein: ASSFQGSNGELF

V gene: TRBV28
CDR3 protein: ASRGQGGLGTEAF

V gene: TRBV6-5
CDR3 protein: ASSLPGLGGGELF

V gene: TRBV27
CDR3 protein: ASSASWGANEKLF

V gene: TRBV6-1
CDR3 protein: ASTTLGSSYGYT

V gene: TRBV6-2/TRBV6-3
CDR3 protein: ASRTSGQPYEQY

V gene: TRBV3-1
CDR3 protein: ASSQDGGQYEQY

V gene: TRBV28
CDR3 protein: ASSRLPFADEQY

V gene: TRBV28
CDR3 protein: ASSLIGAAEAF

V gene: TRBV12-3/TRBV12-4
CDR3 protein: ASRDPRGSNQPQH

V gene: TRBV5-6
CDR3 protein: ASSLGRKLAKNIQY

V gene: TRBV6-1
CDR3 protein: ASTRDRDYEQY

V gene: TRBV19
CDR3 protein: ASSIATRRTYGYT

V gene: TRBV6-1
CDR3 protein: ASSELAGNTGELF

V gene: TRBV12-3/TRBV12-4
CDR3 protein: ASSPGHLGEQY

V gene: TRBV5-1
CDR3 protein: ASSLEGVRRDIQY

V gene: TRBV6-5
CDR3 protein: ASSYSGAGHQETQY

V gene: TRBV6-2/TRBV6-3
CDR3 protein: VSSRDSEETQY

V gene: TRBV6-5
CDR3 protein: ASSWGRGDNQPQH

V gene: TRBV7-2
CDR3 protein: ASSLAAAGVETQY

V gene: TRBV6-5
CDR3 protein: ASSYSTQVQLKSYEQY

V gene: TRBV7-2
CDR3 protein: ASSTTGVGEQY

V gene: TRBV6-1
CDR3 protein: ASSELDRGTEAF

V gene: TRBV7-8
CDR3 protein: ASSRGQMNTGELF

V gene: TRBV28
CDR3 protein: ASSLLGPGTSVQY

V gene: TRBV28
CDR3 protein: ASSLSRGRQSRRPGEQY

V gene: TRBV6-1
CDR3 protein: ASRTSGLSQPQH

V gene: TRBV6-1
CDR3 protein: ASSVSGFSNQPQH

V gene: TRBV20-1
CDR3 protein: SARDLSDHSGELF

V gene: TRBV4-1
CDR3 protein: ASSPGPGTPSYEQY

V gene: TRBV14
CDR3 protein: ASSQVVRGGYT

V gene: TRBV12-3/TRBV12-4
CDR3 protein: ASTPGHDQETQY

V gene: TRBV30
CDR3 protein: AWTAGTNFYEQY

V gene: TRBV15
CDR3 protein: ATDSPSSGANVLT

V gene: TRBV11-2
CDR3 protein: ASSLEGLGQGSYEQY

V gene: TRBV6-5
CDR3 protein: ASRRQGAGNSPLH

V gene: TRBV20-1
CDR3 protein: SALDTITGELF

V gene: TRBV7-9
CDR3 protein: ASSQEPGNTEAF

V gene: TRBV20-1
CDR3 protein: SARPWGQGGTSYEQY

V gene: TRBV9
CDR3 protein: ASSEGPISGNTIY

V gene: TRBV6-2/TRBV6-3
CDR3 protein: ASSYTSQPEAF

V gene: TRBV20-1
CDR3 protein: SARPGTATGELF

V gene: TRBV29-1
CDR3 protein: RGLAPETQY

V gene: TRBV6-2/TRBV6-3
CDR3 protein: ASRALRAGSSYEQY

V gene: TRBV29-1
CDR3 protein: SVILRGSYEQY

V gene: TRBV28
CDR3 protein: ASSLSGQWTLGYT

V gene: TRBV19
CDR3 protein: ASSPQTSGTLYHTGELF

V gene: TRBV6-5
CDR3 protein: ASSNRETQY

V gene: TRBV11-2
CDR3 protein: ASSLGWNTGELF

V gene: TRBV30
CDR3 protein: AWSANSGRVSYEQY